This T cell receptor (beta chain) was sequenced in a study of immune evolution from preneoplasia to lung adenocarcinoma. Germline assignment: CDR1 SGHAT and CDR2 FQNNGV. This CDR3 has 15 amino acids. Trimming pared 1 base from V and 4 bases from J, leaving 13 bases between. Repertoires were generated with immunoSEQ multiplex PCR, while TCRdb's copy carries only in-frame clones and drops some. The table has about 5,500 clones, less than 85% seen once. Sequenced input: FFPE adjacent normal lung tissue. The gene calls are TRBV11-2 and TRBJ1-2; a weak D match, TRBD1 (5 bases). The TCR originated in a person aged 70 to 80 with lung adenocarcinoma. The CDR3 bases are TGTGCCAGCAGCTTAGCTCCGACAGTTACCTATGGCTACACCTTC. Encoded protein: CASSLAPTVTYGYTF.